The 14 T cell receptor beta chains reported below all come from one sample, sequenced in a study of early T cells in non-severe SARS-CoV-2 infection. Using its own MiXCR run on the 5' RACE reads, TCRdb lists one record per CDR3 protein. The repertoire holds under 85,000 distinct CDR3 sequences, with approximately 12% as singletons. The specimen sequenced was whole blood. These TCRs come from an adult who was a healthcare worker with PCR-confirmed SARS-CoV-2 infection or an uninfected control (not recorded which).

This clonotype has more than one count but fewer than ten. The chain links TRBV7-3 to TRBJ2-1, with a weak D call TRBD1 (6 bases). The length of the CDR3 is 15 residues. The germline V gene has CDR1 SGHTA and CDR2 FQGTGA. The V gene lost 5 bases and the J gene lost 7 bases, with 18 bases spanning the gap. The CDR3 nucleotides read TGTGCCAGCAGCCCGAGGTTGGGGGCGAGGAATGAGCAGTTCTTC. This translates into CASSPRLGARNEQFF.

This clonotype was observed many times. An end of the junction does not agree with germline; a read error may underlie this. The chain employs TRBV5-4 and TRBJ1-4; unclear D gene. Per the germline V gene, CDR1 is SGHNT and CDR2 is YYREEE (reference sequence). The CDR3 contains 14 residues. The CDR3 region has the DNA TGTGCCAGCAGCTTGGGTCTCAATAATAAAAAACTGTTTTTT. This sequence encodes CASSLGLNNKKLFF.

J is TRBJ1-4 and V is TRBV2, with D possibly being TRBD1 (6 bases). CDR3 size: 14 residues. CDR1 and CDR2 from the germline V gene are SNHLY and FYNNEI. V lost 7 bases and J 5 bases, leaving 14 bases between the germline ends. For the CDR3, the DNA is TGTGCCAGCAACCCAACAGGGATCAATGAAAAACTGTTTTTT. Translating it yields CASNPTGINEKLFF. The full variable domain, in which reference TRBV2 and TRBJ1-4 provide the parts outside the CDR3, is EPEVTQTPSHQVTQMGQEVILRCVPISNHLYFYWYRQILGQKVEFLVSFYNNEISEKSEIFDDQFSVERPDGSNFTLKIRSTKLEDSAMYFCASNPTGINEKLFFGSGTQLSVL.

There are a few counts of this clonotype. The genes are TRBV3-1 and TRBJ2-2; the D gene is possibly TRBD2 (6 bases). The V and J ends lost 5 bases and 3 bases respectively, with 10 bases between them. This CDR3 has 14 residues. Germline assignment: CDR1 LGHDT and CDR2 YNNKEL (reference sequence). In DNA form, the CDR3 reads TGTGCCAGCAGCACGGACTACTACACCGGGGAGCTGTTTTTT. This translates into CASSTDYYTGELFF. Full variable domain (outside the CDR3, taken from reference TRBV3-1 and TRBJ2-2): DTAVSQTPKYLVTQMGNDKSIKCEQNLGHDTMYWYKQDSKKFLKIMFSYNNKELIINETVPNRFSPKSPDKAHLNLHINSLELGDSAVYFCASSTDYYTGELFFGEGSRLTVL.

V is TRBV5-1 and J is TRBJ2-3; D is ambiguous. The V gene lost 3 bases and the J gene lost 9 bases, with 17 bases spanning the gap. This CDR3 spans 14 amino acids. Germline V CDR1 and CDR2: SGHRS, YFSETQ. This CDR3 reads CASSSNPVGGTQYF. In DNA form, the CDR3 reads TGCGCCAGCAGCTCTAACCCTGTAGGCGGAACGCAGTATTTT.

This clonotype occurred many times. The gene calls are TRBV5-1 and TRBJ2-7; D is unresolved. CDR3 size: 13 residues. Per the germline V gene, CDR1 is SGHRS and CDR2 is YFSETQ. V gave up 2 bases and J gave up 1 base, with 7 bases separating them. The CDR3 loop is CASSLTSSYEQYF. The CDR3 DNA reads TGCGCCAGCAGCTTAACGTCTTCCTACGAGCAGTACTTC.

This clonotype was recorded a few times. The CDR3 region is CASSEPDRYTEAFF. For the CDR3, the DNA is TGTGCCAGCAGTGAACCGGACAGATACACTGAAGCTTTCTTT. The V call is TRBV25-1, the J call TRBJ1-1, with TRBD1 as a possible D gene (6 bases). The CDR3 has 14 amino acids. Germline V lookup: CDR1 MGHDK, CDR2 SYGVNS. Trimming removed 2 bases at V and 3 bases at J, with 10 bases between.

This clonotype has only a few counts. The genes are TRBV12-3 or TRBV12-4 and TRBJ1-4; D may be TRBD1 (6 bases). V lost 5 bases and J lost 5, with 9 bases in between. The CDR3 runs 13 residues. CDR3 in amino acids: CASSRQANEKLFF. The CDR3 DNA follows: TGTGCCAGCAGTAGACAGGCAAATGAAAAACTGTTTTTT.

CDR3 protein: CASMDPPDTQYF. The CDR3 DNA sequence: TGTGCCAGCATGGACCCCCCGGATACGCAGTATTTT. The chain uses TRBV6-2 or TRBV6-3 and TRBJ2-3, with D unresolved. The germline V gene encodes CDR1 MNHEY and CDR2 SVGEGT. The CDR3 is made up of 12 amino acids. V was clipped by 7 bases and J by 6 bases, with 11 bases between them.

This sequence joins TRBV20-1 and TRBJ2-3; weak D call: TRBD2 (6 bases). The CDR3 contains 18 residues. Germline V gene lookup returns CDR1 DFQATT and CDR2 SNEGSKA (reference sequence). V was cut by 1 base and J by 0 bases, with 20 bases left in between. CDR3 amino acids: CSARGRVRGQSSTDTQYF. The CDR3 DNA reads as TGCAGTGCTAGAGGGAGAGTGCGGGGCCAATCTAGCACAGATACGCAGTATTTT.

This chain joins TRBV19 and TRBJ2-2; tentative D call: TRBD1 (6 bases). Germline CDR1 is LNHDA and CDR2 is SQIVND (reference sequence). The CDR3 covers 14 residues. Trimming took off 6 bases at V and 3 bases at J, with 11 bases between the two ends. The CDR3: CASRGTGYTGELFF. The CDR3 region has the DNA TGTGCCAGTAGGGGAACAGGGTACACCGGGGAGCTGTTTTTT.

The CDR3 DNA reads as TGTGCCACCAGTGTGTCCGGGGCCAACGTCCTGACTTTC. Protein product: CATSVSGANVLTF. This chain joins TRBV24-1 and TRBJ2-6; D remains ambiguous. Per the germline V gene, CDR1 is KGHDR and CDR2 is SFDVKD. Between the trimmed V and J ends, which lost 5 bases and 4 bases, there was a span of 5 bases. CDR3 length: 13 amino acids.

A few counts support this clonotype. This chain connects TRBV5-6 to TRBJ2-5, with a possible D match to TRBD2 (6 bases). This CDR3 contains 13 residues. Trimming removed 3 bases from V and 4 bases from J, with 10 bases in between. Germline CDR1 is SGHDT and CDR2 is YYEEEE. Here the CDR3 reads CASSSGLGETQYF. The CDR3 coding sequence is TGTGCCAGCAGCTCGGGACTTGGAGAGACCCAGTACTTC.

Ten or more counts support this clonotype. The chain uses TRBV7-9 and TRBJ1-3; D ambiguous. This CDR3 has 19 amino acids. Germline loops: CDR1 SEHNR, CDR2 FQNEAQ (reference sequence). Trimming pared 5 bases from V and 0 bases from J, leaving 23 bases between. As DNA, the CDR3 is TGTGCCAGCAGCAACCCCGATTGGGCGCCGCCTAGCTCTGGAAACACCATATATTTT. Translating gives CASSNPDWAPPSSGNTIYF.